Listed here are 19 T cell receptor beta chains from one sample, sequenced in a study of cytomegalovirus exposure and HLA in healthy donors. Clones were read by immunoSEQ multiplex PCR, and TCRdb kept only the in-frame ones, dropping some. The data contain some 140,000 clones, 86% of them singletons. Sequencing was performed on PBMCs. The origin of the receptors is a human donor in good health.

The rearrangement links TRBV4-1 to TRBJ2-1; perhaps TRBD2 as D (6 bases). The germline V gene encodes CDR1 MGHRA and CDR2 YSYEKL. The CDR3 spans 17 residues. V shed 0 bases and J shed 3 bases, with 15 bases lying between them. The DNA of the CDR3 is TGCGCCAGCAGCCAAGACGTCTTCGGGGGAATCTACAATGAGCAGTTCTTC. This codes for CASSQDVFGGIYNEQFF.

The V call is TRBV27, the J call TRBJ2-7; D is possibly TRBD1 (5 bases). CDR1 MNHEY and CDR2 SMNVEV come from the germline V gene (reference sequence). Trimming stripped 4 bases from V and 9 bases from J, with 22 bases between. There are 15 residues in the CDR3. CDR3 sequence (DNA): TGTGCCAGCAGTTCTCAGGACACCCCAACAATATTGCAGTACTTC. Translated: CASSSQDTPTILQYF.

Here the CDR3 reads CASSALSSGIYNEQFF. The CDR3 region has the DNA TGCGCCAGCAGCGCCCTTAGTAGCGGGATCTACAATGAGCAGTTCTTC. The chain joins TRBV10-1 to TRBJ2-1, with 8 bases identical to TRBD2. The ends lost 6 bases at V and 3 bases at J; junction bases unmatched: 10. CDR1 is WNHNN and CDR2 is SYGVQD in the germline V gene (reference sequence). This CDR3 has 16 amino acids.

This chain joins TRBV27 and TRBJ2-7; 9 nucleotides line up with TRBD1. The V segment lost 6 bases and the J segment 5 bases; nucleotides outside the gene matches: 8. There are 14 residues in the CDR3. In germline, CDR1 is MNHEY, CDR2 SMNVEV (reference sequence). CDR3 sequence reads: CASRSGTGTHEQYF. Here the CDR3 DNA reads TGTGCCAGCAGGTCCGGGACAGGGACCCACGAGCAGTACTTC.

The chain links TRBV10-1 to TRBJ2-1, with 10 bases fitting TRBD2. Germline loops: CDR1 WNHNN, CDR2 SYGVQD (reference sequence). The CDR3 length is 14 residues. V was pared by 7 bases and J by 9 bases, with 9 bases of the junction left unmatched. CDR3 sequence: CASTRAGGLGEQFF. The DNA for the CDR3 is TGCGCCAGCACTAGAGCGGGGGGGCTTGGTGAGCAGTTCTTC.

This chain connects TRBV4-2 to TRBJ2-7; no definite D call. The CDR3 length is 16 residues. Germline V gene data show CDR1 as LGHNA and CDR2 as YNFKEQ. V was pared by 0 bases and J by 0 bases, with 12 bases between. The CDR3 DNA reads TGTGCCAGCAGCCAAGAAAATCCCTTAGCCTCCTACGAGCAGTACTTC. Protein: CASSQENPLASYEQYF.

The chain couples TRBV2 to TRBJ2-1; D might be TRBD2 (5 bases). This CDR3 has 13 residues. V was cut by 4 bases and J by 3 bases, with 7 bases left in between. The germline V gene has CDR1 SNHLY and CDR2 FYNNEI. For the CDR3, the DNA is TGTGCCAGCAGTGTCAGCGGCTACAATGAGCAGTTCTTC. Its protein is CASSVSGYNEQFF.

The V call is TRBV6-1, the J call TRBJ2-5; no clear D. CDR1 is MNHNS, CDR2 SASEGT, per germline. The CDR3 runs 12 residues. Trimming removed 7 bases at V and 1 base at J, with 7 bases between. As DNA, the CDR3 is TGTGCCAGCAATAGCCCCCAAGAGACCCAGTACTTC. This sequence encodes CASNSPQETQYF.

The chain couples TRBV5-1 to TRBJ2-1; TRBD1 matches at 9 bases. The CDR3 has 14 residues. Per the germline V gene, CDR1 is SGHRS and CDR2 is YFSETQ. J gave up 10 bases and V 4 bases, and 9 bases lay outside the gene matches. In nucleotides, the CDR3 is TGCGCCAGCAGCACGGGACAGGGTTTTTTGGAGCAGTTCTTC. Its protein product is CASSTGQGFLEQFF.

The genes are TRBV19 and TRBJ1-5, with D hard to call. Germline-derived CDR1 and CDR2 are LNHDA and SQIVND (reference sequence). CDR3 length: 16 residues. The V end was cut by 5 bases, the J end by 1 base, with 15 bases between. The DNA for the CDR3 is TGTGCCAGTAGTCCTAGGACTAGCCTAAGCAATCAGCCCCAGCATTTT. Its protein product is CASSPRTSLSNQPQHF.

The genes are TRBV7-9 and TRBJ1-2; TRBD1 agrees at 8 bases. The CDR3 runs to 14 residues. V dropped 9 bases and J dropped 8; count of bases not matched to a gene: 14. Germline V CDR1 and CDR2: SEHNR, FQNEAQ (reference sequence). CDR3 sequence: CASRPTGDVDGYTF. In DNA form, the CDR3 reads TGTGCCAGTCGCCCGACAGGGGATGTGGACGGCTACACCTTC.

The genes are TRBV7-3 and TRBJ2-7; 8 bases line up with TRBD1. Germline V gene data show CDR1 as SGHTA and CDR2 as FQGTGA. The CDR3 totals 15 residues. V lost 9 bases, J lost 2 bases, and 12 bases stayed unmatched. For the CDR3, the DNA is TGTGCCAGGGAAGGACAGGGTAGGAGTCCCTACGAGCAGTACTTC. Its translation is CAREGQGRSPYEQYF.

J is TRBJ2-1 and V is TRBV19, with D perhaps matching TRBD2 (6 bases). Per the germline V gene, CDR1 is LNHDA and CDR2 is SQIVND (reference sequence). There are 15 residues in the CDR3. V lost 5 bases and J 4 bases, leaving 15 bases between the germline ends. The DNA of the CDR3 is TGTGCCAGTAGTGGCTACTGGACTAAATACAATGAGCAGTTCTTC. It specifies CASSGYWTKYNEQFF.

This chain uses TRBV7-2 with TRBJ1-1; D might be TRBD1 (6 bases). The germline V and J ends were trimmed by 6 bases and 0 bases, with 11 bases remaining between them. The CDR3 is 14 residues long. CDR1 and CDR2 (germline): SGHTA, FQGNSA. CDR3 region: CASRRDTMNTEAFF. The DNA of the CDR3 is TGTGCCAGCAGACGGGACACAATGAACACTGAAGCTTTCTTT. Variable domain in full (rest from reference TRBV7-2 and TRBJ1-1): GAGVSQSPSNKVTEKGKDVELRCDPISGHTALYWYRQSLGQGLEFLIYFQGNSAPDKSGLPSDRFSAERTGGSVSTLTIQRTQQEDSAVYLCASRRDTMNTEAFFGQGTRLTVV.

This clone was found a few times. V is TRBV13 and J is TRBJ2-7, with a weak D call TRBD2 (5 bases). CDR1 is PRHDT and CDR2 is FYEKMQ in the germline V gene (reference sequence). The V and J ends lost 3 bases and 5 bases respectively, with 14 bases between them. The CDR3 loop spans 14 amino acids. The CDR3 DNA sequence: TGTGCCAGCAGCTTTAACGGGAATTTGAACGAGCAGTACTTC. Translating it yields CASSFNGNLNEQYF.

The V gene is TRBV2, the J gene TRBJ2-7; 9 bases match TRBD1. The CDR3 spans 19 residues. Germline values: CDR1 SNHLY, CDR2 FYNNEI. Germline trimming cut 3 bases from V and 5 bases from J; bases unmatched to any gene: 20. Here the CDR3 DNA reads TGTGCCAGCAGTGATCCGGTAGTCCTGGGACAGGGCGGGATAGACGAGCAGTACTTC. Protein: CASSDPVVLGQGGIDEQYF.

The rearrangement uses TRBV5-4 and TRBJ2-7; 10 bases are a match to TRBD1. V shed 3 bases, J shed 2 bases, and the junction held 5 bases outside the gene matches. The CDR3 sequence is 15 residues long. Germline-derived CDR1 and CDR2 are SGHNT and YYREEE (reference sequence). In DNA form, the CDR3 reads TGTGCCAGCAGCTGGTGGGACAGGGGAACCTACGAGCAGTACTTC. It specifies CASSWWDRGTYEQYF. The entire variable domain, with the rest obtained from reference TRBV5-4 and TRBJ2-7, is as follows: ETGVTQSPTHLIKTRGQQVTLRCSSQSGHNTVSWYQQALGQGPQFIFQYYREEENGRGNFPPRFSGLQFPNYSSELNVNALELDDSALYLCASSWWDRGTYEQYFGPGTRLTVT.

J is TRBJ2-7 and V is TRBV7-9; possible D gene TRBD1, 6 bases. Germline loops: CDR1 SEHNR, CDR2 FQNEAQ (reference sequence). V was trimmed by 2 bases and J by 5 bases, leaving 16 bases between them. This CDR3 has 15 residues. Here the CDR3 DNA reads TGTGCCAGCAGCTTACCACCGGGACACAGGGACGAGCAGTACTTC. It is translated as CASSLPPGHRDEQYF.

The CDR3: CASSLGIGDSAEAFF. For the CDR3, the DNA is TGCGCCAGCAGCTTGGGGATCGGGGATTCGGCTGAAGCTTTCTTT. The genes are TRBV5-1 and TRBJ1-1, with D unclear. Germline V gives CDR1 SGHRS, CDR2 YFSETQ. The CDR3 length is 15 residues. Trimming pared 0 bases from V and 6 bases from J, leaving 15 bases between.